Shown below are 9 T cell receptor beta chains from a single sample sequenced in a study of T cells in Graves' hyperthyroidism and ophthalmopathy. Amplification of TCR beta CDR3 regions used RNA as the template. First-round RT-PCR with HTBI primers amplified the TCR CDR3 region. A single record per CDR3 protein comes from TCRdb applying MiXCR to the multiplex PCR reads. The sample shows fewer than 650,000 distinct CDR3 sequences, about 14% of them seen only once. Sequenced: blood. Receptors were obtained from a woman aged 40 to 49 with Graves' ophthalmopathy.

This clonotype was observed many times. This sequence joins TRBV19 and TRBJ1-1; tentative D call: TRBD1 (5 bases). The CDR3 runs to 16 residues. Germline V gene sequence: CDR1 LNHDA, CDR2 SQIVND (reference sequence). V was cut by 0 bases and J by 1 base, with 12 bases left in between. DNA for the CDR3: TGTGCCAGTAGTATAGATTCCGGGACGGCGAACACTGAAGCTTTCTTT. Its translation: CASSIDSGTANTEAFF.

The chain recombines TRBV20-1 with TRBJ1-1; possible D gene TRBD1, 5 bases. CDR3 length: 15 amino acids. The V end was cut by 3 bases, the J end by 2 bases, with 16 bases between. Germline V lookup: CDR1 DFQATT, CDR2 SNEGSKA (reference sequence). This CDR3 is CSASGGVWINTEAFF. CDR3 nucleotide sequence: TGCAGTGCTAGCGGGGGGGTATGGATTAACACTGAAGCTTTCTTT.

The rearrangement uses TRBV28 and TRBJ1-2; TRBD1 is a possible D gene (6 bases). The CDR3 loop spans 14 amino acids. Deletions cut 6 bases from V and 7 bases from J, with 18 bases between. CDR1 and CDR2 from the germline V gene are MDHEN and SYDVKM. The CDR3 is CASRNRDYVGGYTF. CDR3 nucleotides: TGTGCCAGCAGGAACAGGGACTATGTTGGTGGCTACACCTTC.

This clonotype has ten or more counts. The gene calls are TRBV6-5 and TRBJ2-7; the match to TRBD2 covers 10 bases. The CDR3 covers 15 residues. The V gene's germline CDR1 is MNHEY and CDR2 SVGAGI. V lost 2 bases to trimming and J lost 6 bases; unmatched junction nucleotides: 7. The CDR3 nucleotides read TGTGCCAGCAGTTACCGGGCTAGCGGGAGTGGCGAGCAGTACTTC. Translating gives CASSYRASGSGEQYF.

This clonotype has at least ten counts. V is TRBV10-3 and J is TRBJ2-5, with 8 bases lining up with TRBD1. J was trimmed by 5 bases and V by 2 bases; bases with no gene match: 10. Germline loops: CDR1 ENHRY, CDR2 SYGVKD. CDR3 length: 16 amino acids. The CDR3 protein is CAISEEGQAEGETQYF. The DNA of the CDR3 is TGTGCCATCAGTGAGGAGGGACAGGCCGAGGGGGAGACCCAGTACTTC.

This clonotype was detected ten times or more. The V gene is TRBV28, the J gene TRBJ1-1, with 10 bases aligning to TRBD1. The V gene's germline CDR1 is MDHEN and CDR2 SYDVKM. The ends lost 10 bases at V and 5 bases at J; junction bases unmatched: 7. The CDR3 is 13 residues long. CDR3 bases: TGTGCCACAGGAGGGACAGGGGAGACTGAAGCTTTCTTT. Its translation: CATGGTGETEAFF. The full variable domain, rest sourced from reference TRBV28 and TRBJ1-1, is DVKVTQSSRYLVKRTGEKVFLECVQDMDHENMFWYRQDPGLGLRLIYFSYDVKMKEKGDIPEGYSVSREKKERFSLILESASTNQTSMYLCATGGTGETEAFFGQGTRLTVV.

This clonotype has at least ten counts. V gene TRBV11-2 combines with J gene TRBJ2-1; 9 nucleotides line up with TRBD1. V gave up 4 bases and J gave up 6 bases; unmatched junction bases: 13. There are 17 residues in the CDR3. Germline V lookup: CDR1 SGHAT, CDR2 FQNNGV. The DNA for the CDR3 is TGTGCCAGCAGCTCGACCTTCGCCTCGACAGGGGGCAATGAGCAGTTCTTC. Translated, it gives CASSSTFASTGGNEQFF.

This clonotype appeared many times. The chain recombines TRBV19 with TRBJ2-5, with D perhaps TRBD2 (5 bases). CDR1 LNHDA and CDR2 SQIVND come from the germline V gene (reference sequence). CDR3 length: 15 residues. V shed 10 bases and J shed 2 bases, with 20 bases lying between them. The CDR3, as DNA: TGTGCCACTGCCGGATCCGGGGAAAAACAAGAGACCCAGTACTTC. It is translated as CATAGSGEKQETQYF. The full variable domain, rest sourced from reference TRBV19 and TRBJ2-5, is DGGITQSPKYLFRKEGQNVTLSCEQNLNHDAMYWYRQDPGQGLRLIYYSQIVNDFQKGDIAEGYSVSREKKESFPLTVTSAQKNPTAFYLCATAGSGEKQETQYFGPGTRLLVL.

This clonotype was observed many times. The chain joins TRBV15 to TRBJ1-1; no clear D. The CDR3 loop spans 16 amino acids. Germline loops: CDR1 LNHNV, CDR2 YYDKDF (reference sequence). V was trimmed by 0 bases and J by 1 base, leaving 12 bases between them. The chain's CDR3 is CATSRDGGDWNTEAFF. Written as DNA, the CDR3 is TGTGCCACCAGCAGAGATGGCGGGGATTGGAACACTGAAGCTTTCTTT.